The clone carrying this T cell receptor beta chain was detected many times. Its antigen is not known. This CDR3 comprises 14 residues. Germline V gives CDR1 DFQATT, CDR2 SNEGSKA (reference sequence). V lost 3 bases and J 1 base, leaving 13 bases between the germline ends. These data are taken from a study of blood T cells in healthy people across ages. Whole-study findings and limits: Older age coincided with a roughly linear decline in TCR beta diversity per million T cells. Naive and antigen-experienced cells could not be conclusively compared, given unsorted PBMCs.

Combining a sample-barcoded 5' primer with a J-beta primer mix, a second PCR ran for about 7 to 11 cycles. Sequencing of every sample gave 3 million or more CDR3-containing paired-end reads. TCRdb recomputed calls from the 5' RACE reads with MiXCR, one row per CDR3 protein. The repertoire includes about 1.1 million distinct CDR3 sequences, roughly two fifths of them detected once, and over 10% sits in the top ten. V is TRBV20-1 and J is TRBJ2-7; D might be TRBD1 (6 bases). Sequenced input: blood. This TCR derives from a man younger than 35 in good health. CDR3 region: CSASETGDSYEQYF. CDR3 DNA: TGCAGTGCTAGCGAGACAGGCGATTCCTACGAGCAGTACTTC.